This T cell receptor beta chain was documented in a study of shared clonotypes between healthy human individuals. Only in-frame clones appear in the TCRdb table, and some are missing; sequencing was by immunoSEQ multiplex PCR. The data show 760,000 or so clones, with roughly 96% seen just once and less than 0.25% held by the top ten. CD45RO-negative, CCR7-selected cells formed the naive CD8 fraction, which excluded terminally differentiated effector memory CD45RA+ cells. The CDR3 length is 10 residues. In germline, CDR1 is SQVTM, CDR2 ANQGSEA. Trimming pared 5 bases from V and 2 bases from J, leaving 2 bases between.

The sample comprised naive CD8+ T cells sorted from blood. This TCR derives from a man aged 25-40 years in good health. V and J are TRBV29-1 and TRBJ2-3; D gene ambiguous. CDR3 region: CSVNTDTQYF. DNA for the CDR3: TGCAGCGTTAACACAGATACGCAGTATTTT.